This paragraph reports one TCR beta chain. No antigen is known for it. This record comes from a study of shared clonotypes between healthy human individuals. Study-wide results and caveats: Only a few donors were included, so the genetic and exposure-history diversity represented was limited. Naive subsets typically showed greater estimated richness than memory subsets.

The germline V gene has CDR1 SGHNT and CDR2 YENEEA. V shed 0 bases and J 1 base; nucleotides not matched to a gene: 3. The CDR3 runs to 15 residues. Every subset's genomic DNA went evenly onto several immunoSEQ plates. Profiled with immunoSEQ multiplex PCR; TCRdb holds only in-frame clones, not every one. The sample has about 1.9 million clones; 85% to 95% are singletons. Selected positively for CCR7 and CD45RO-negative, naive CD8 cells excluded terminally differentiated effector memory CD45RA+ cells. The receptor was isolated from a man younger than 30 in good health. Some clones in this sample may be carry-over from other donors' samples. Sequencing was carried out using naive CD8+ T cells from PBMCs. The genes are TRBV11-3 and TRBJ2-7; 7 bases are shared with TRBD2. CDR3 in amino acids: CASSLDSSGSYEQYF. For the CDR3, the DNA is TGTGCCAGCAGCTTAGATTCTAGCGGTTCCTACGAGCAGTACTTC.